This T cell receptor beta chain stems from a study of blood T cell repertoires in COVID-19. Overall study context: Some COVID-19 samples were acute and others convalescent; all came from the United States, Italy and Spain.

The CDR3 is 16 amino acids. The germline V gene has CDR1 MNHEY and CDR2 SVGAGI. The V and J ends lost 0 bases and 8 bases, in that order; junction bases with no gene match: 7. TCRdb's copy holds only in-frame clones and misses some; the assay was immunoSEQ multiplex PCR. The sample shows 25,000 to 35,000 clones, roughly nine tenths of them seen only once. The sample taken for sequencing was peripheral blood. The chain is built from TRBV6-5 and TRBJ2-1; 10 bases fit TRBD2. The receptor's source is a human donor with active COVID-19. The donor label of this sample is uncertain. The CDR3 reads CASSYSGTSVFDEQFF. The CDR3 region has the DNA TGTGCCAGCAGTTACTCCGGGACTAGCGTGTTCGATGAGCAGTTCTTC.